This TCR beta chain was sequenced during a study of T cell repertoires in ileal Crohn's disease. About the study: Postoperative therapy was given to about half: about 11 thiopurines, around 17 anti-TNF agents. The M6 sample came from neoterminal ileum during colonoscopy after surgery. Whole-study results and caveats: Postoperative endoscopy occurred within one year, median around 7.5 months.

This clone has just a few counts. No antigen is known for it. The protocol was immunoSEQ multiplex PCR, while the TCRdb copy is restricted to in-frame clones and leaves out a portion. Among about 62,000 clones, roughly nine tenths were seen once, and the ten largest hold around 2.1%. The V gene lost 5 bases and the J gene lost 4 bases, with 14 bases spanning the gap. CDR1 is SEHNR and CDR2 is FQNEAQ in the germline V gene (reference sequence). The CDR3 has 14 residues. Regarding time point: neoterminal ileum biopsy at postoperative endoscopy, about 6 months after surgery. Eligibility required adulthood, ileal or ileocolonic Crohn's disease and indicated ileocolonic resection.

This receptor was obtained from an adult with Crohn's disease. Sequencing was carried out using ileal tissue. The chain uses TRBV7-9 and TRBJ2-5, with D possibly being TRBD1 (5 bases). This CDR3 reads CASSLQGFRETQYF. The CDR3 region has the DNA TGTGCCAGCAGCCTGCAGGGATTCCGAGAGACCCAGTACTTC.